The 7 T cell receptor beta chains presented below share a single source sample, sequenced in a study of shared clonotypes between healthy human individuals. Sequenced by immunoSEQ multiplex PCR; TCRdb stores in-frame clones only, minus some. Of about 1,500,000 clones detected, around 97% appear once; the ten largest clones hold 1.2%. The sample was naive CD4+ T cells sorted from blood. Subset defined: CD45RA+ positively selected. All receptors derive from a young man in good health.

The chain recombines TRBV9 with TRBJ2-1; TRBD2 agrees at 9 bases. The CDR3 totals 17 residues. V dropped 0 bases and J dropped 5; count of bases not matched to a gene: 9. The germline V gene encodes CDR1 SGDLS and CDR2 YYNGEE. CDR3 DNA sequence: TGTGCCAGCAGCGTAGGAGTCGGGGCTAGCGGGGACAATGAGCAGTTCTTC. This sequence encodes CASSVGVGASGDNEQFF.

V is TRBV7-9 and J is TRBJ1-3, with D perhaps TRBD1 (5 bases). CDR1 and CDR2 from the germline V gene are SEHNR and FQNEAQ (reference sequence). This CDR3 spans 14 amino acids. V gave up 4 bases and J gave up 3 bases, with 10 bases separating them. This CDR3 reads CASSSTAFGNTIYF. The CDR3 nucleotides read TGTGCCAGCAGCTCGACAGCTTTTGGAAACACCATATATTTT.

The V and J genes are TRBV6-5 and TRBJ2-7, with unresolved D. In germline, CDR1 is MNHEY, CDR2 SVGAGI. Trimming took 5 bases from V and 3 from J, leaving 8 bases between them. The length of the CDR3 is 12 residues. Here the CDR3 DNA reads TGTGCCAGCAGTCTCTACGGCTACGAGCAGTACTTC. Its protein is CASSLYGYEQYF.

The chain is built from TRBV6-5 and TRBJ2-7, with D unclear. The CDR3 length is 11 residues. CDR1 MNHEY and CDR2 SVGAGI come from the germline V gene. V was clipped by 6 bases and J by 5 bases, with 8 bases between them. The CDR3 nucleotides read TGTGCCAGCAGGGCCCTTAACGAGCAGTACTTC. This gives the protein CASRALNEQYF.

This chain joins TRBV11-1 and TRBJ2-7, with D perhaps matching TRBD1 (5 bases). The CDR3 extends over 15 amino acids. Germline lookup yields CDR1 SGHAT and CDR2 FQDESV (reference sequence). The V gene lost 1 base and the J gene lost 0 bases, with 10 bases spanning the gap. In DNA form, the CDR3 reads TGTGCCAGCAGCTTAGTGACAGAGAGCTCCTACGAGCAGTACTTC. Translation: CASSLVTESSYEQYF.

The chain joins TRBV7-3 to TRBJ2-7, with D possibly matching TRBD1 (8 bases). Trimming shortened V by 1 base and J by 5 bases, and 24 bases separated the two germline ends. The CDR3 consists of 18 residues. Per the germline V gene, CDR1 is SGHTA and CDR2 is FQGTGA. The CDR3 loop reads CASSLMRGTDRANDEQYF. The CDR3 nucleotides read TGTGCCAGCAGCTTAATGCGGGGGACGGACAGGGCGAACGACGAGCAGTACTTC.

This chain joins TRBV5-1 and TRBJ2-4, with 10 bases lining up with TRBD2. The CDR3 is made up of 19 amino acids. V trimming: 4 bases; J trimming: 5 bases; junction bases outside the gene matches: 18. Germline-derived CDR1 and CDR2 are SGHRS and YFSETQ. The CDR3 sequence: CASSEAKTSGPLYQNIQYF. CDR3 in DNA: TGCGCCAGCAGCGAGGCCAAGACTAGCGGGCCCCTTTACCAAAACATTCAGTACTTC. The whole variable domain, filled in from reference TRBV5-1 and TRBJ2-4, reads KAGVTQTPRYLIKTRGQQVTLSCSPISGHRSVSWYQQTPGQGLQFLFEYFSETQRNKGNFPGRFSGRQFSNSRSEMNVSTLELGDSALYLCASSEAKTSGPLYQNIQYFGAGTRLSVL.